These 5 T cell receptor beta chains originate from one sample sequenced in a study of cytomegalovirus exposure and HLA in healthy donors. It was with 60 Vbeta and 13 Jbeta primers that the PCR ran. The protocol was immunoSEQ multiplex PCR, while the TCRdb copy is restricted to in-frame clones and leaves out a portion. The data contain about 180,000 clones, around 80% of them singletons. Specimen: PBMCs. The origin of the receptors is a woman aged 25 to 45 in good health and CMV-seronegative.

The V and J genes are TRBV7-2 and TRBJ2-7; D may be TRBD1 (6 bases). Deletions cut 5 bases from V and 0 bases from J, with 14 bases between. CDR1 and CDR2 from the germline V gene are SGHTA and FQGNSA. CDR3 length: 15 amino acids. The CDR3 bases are TGTGCCAGCAGCCAATCGGGGACACCCTCCTACGAGCAGTACTTC. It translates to CASSQSGTPSYEQYF.

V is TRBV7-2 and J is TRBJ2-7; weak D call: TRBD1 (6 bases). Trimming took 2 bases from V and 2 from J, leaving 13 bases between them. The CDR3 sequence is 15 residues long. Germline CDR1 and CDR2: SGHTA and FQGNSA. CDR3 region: CASSLFRGLAYEQYF. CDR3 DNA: TGTGCCAGCAGCTTATTCAGGGGATTGGCCTACGAGCAGTACTTC.

For the CDR3, the DNA is TGTGCCAGCAGCCCAGGACTAGCGTGGGAAGAGACCCAGTACTTC. Its protein product is CASSPGLAWEETQYF. V is TRBV7-2 and J is TRBJ2-5, with 9 bases fitting TRBD2. Germline CDR1 and CDR2: SGHTA and FQGNSA. The CDR3 contains 15 residues. Trimming at V came to 5 bases and at J to 3 bases, leaving 7 bases not matched to a gene.

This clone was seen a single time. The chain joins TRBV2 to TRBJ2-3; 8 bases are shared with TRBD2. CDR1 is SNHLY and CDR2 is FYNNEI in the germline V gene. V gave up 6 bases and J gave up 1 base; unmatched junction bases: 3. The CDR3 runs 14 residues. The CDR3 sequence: CASRRGGRTDTQYF. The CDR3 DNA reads TGTGCCAGCAGACGGGGGGGACGCACAGATACGCAGTATTTT.

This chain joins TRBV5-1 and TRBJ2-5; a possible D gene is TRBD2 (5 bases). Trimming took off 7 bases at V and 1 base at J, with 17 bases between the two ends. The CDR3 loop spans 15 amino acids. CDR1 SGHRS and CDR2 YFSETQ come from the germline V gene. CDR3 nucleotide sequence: TGCGCCAGCCGACTACGGGCTAGTGTCCAAGAGACCCAGTACTTC. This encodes CASRLRASVQETQYF.